The 3 T cell receptor beta chains given below trace back to one sample, sequenced in a study of control samples from healthy donors and cancer patients. The repertoire was sequenced with immunoSEQ multiplex PCR; TCRdb's copy has only in-frame clones and lacks some. The sample contains 70,000 or so clones, under 90% of which appear only once. The specimen sequenced was PBMCs. These receptors originate from a man between 60 and 75 years old with lung cancer.

V is TRBV15 and J is TRBJ1-6, with no clear D. This CDR3 region has 16 residues. Germline V gives CDR1 LNHNV, CDR2 YYDKDF (reference sequence). Trimming shortened V by 5 bases and J by 7 bases, and 18 bases separated the two germline ends. CDR3 protein: CATSGMSGVGNSPLHF. In DNA, the CDR3 is TGTGCCACCAGCGGAATGAGCGGGGTCGGGAATTCACCCCTCCACTTT. The full variable domain, in which reference TRBV15 and TRBJ1-6 provide the parts outside the CDR3, is DAMVIQNPRYQVTQFGKPVTLSCSQTLNHNVMYWYQQKSSQAPKLLFHYYDKDFNNEADTPDNFQSRRPNTSFCFLDIRSPGLGDTAMYLCATSGMSGVGNSPLHFGNGTRLTVT.

The genes are TRBV6-5 and TRBJ1-2; D not resolved. The CDR3 runs to 13 residues. Germline V gene lookup returns CDR1 MNHEY and CDR2 SVGAGI. The ends were cut back, 5 bases at V and 4 bases at J, with 11 bases in the middle. The CDR3 protein is CASSSPSSYGYTF. CDR3 DNA: TGTGCCAGCAGTAGCCCCTCGTCCTATGGCTACACCTTC.

V usage is TRBV24-1 and J usage is TRBJ1-6; D may be TRBD1 (5 bases). With 1 base removed from V and 9 bases from J, the gap between germline ends came to 27 bases. The germline CDR1 and CDR2 sequences are KGHDR and SFDVKD. CDR3 length: 20 residues. The CDR3 loop reads CATSDFRRAVGPLRGSPLHF. The CDR3 nucleotides are TGTGCCACCAGTGATTTTCGGCGGGCTGTAGGGCCCCTAAGGGGTTCACCCCTCCACTTT.